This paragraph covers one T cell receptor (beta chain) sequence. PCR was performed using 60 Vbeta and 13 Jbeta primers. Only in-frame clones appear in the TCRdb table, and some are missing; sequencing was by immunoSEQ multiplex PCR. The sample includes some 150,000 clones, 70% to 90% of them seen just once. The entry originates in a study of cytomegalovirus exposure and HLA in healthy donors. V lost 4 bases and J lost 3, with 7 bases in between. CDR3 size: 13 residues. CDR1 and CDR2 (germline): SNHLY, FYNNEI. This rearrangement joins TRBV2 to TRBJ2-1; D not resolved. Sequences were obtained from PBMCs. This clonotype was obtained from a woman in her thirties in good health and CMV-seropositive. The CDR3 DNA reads TGTGCCAGCAGTGGATTAGTCTACAATGAGCAGTTCTTC. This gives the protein CASSGLVYNEQFF.